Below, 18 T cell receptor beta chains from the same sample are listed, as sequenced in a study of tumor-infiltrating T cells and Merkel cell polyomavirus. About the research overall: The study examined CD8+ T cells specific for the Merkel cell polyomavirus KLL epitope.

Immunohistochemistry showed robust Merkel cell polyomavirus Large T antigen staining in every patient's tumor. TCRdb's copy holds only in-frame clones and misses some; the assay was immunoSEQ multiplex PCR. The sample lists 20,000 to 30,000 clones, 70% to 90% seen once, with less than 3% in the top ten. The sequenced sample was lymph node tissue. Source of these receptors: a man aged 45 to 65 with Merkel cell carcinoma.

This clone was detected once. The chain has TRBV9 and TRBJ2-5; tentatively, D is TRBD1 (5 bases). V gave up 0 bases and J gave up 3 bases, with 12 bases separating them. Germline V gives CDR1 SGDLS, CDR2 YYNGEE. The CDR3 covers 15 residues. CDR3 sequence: CASSVARGSKETQYF. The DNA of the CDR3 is TGTGCCAGCAGCGTAGCTAGGGGATCTAAAGAGACCCAGTACTTC.

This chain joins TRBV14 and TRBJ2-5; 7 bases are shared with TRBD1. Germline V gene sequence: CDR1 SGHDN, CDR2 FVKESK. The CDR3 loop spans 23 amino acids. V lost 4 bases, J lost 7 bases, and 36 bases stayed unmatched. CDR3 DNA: TGTGCCAGCAGCCGCATGCCACATGACATGGGACAGCGGACCCGCGTCTACAAGACGACCCAGTACTTC. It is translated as CASSRMPHDMGQRTRVYKTTQYF.

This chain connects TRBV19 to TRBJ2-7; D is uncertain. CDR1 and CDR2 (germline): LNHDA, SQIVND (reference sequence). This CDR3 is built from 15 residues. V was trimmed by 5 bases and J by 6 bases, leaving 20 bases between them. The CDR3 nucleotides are TGTGCCAGTAGTGGCCTGACCGCTTCGGGTCGCGAGCAGTACTTC. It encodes CASSGLTASGREQYF.

CDR3 in amino acids: CASSRRFRDTQYF. CDR3 bases: TGTGCCAGCAGTCGGAGGTTCAGGGATACGCAGTATTTT. The V call is TRBV6-1, the J call TRBJ2-3, with D perhaps matching TRBD2 (5 bases). This CDR3 is 13 amino acids long. Germline lookup yields CDR1 MNHNS and CDR2 SASEGT. V was cut by 5 bases and J by 6 bases, with 12 bases left in between.

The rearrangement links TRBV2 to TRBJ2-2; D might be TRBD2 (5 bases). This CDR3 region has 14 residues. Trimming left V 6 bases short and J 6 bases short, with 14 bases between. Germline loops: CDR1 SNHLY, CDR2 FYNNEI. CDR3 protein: CASRKDYSAGELFF. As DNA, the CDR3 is TGTGCCAGCAGGAAAGACTATTCGGCCGGGGAGCTGTTTTTT.

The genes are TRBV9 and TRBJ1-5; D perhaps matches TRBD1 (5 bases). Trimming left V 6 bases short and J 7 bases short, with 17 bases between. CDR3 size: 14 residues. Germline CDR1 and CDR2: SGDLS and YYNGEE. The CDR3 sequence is CASNYTQGWQPQHF. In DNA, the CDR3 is TGTGCCAGCAATTACACTCAGGGTTGGCAGCCCCAGCATTTT.

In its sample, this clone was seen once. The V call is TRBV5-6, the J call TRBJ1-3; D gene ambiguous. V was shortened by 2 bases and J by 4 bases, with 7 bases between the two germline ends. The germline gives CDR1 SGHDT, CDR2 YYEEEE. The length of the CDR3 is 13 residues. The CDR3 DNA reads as TGTGCCAGCAGCTTTTACAAGGGAAACACCATATATTTT. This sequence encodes CASSFYKGNTIYF.

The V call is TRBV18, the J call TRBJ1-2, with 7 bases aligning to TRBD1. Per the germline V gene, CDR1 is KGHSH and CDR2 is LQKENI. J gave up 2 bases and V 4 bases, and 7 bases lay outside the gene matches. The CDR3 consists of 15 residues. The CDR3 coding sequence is TGTGCCAGCTCACACTCCAGGGGGGAAAACTATGGCTACACCTTC. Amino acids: CASSHSRGENYGYTF.

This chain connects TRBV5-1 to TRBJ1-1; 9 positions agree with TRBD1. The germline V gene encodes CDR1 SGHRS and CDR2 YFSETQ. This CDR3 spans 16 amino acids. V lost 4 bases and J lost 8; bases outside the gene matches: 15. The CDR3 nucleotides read TGCGCCAGCAGCCCGTTGGAGGCGAACAGGGGGCACGAAGCTTTCTTT. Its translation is CASSPLEANRGHEAFF. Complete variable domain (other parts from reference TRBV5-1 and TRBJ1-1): KAGVTQTPRYLIKTRGQQVTLSCSPISGHRSVSWYQQTPGQGLQFLFEYFSETQRNKGNFPGRFSGRQFSNSRSEMNVSTLELGDSALYLCASSPLEANRGHEAFFGQGTRLTVV.

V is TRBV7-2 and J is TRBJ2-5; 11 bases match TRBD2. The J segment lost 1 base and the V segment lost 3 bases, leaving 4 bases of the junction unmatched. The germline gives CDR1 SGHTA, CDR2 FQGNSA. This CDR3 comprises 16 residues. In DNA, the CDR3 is TGTGCCAGCAGCTTTACTAGCGGGGGAGCCCAAGAGACCCAGTACTTC. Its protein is CASSFTSGGAQETQYF.

The CDR3 protein is CASSSRRSGPSNEQYF. CDR3 in DNA: TGTGCCAGCAGCTCCCGGAGGAGCGGCCCTTCCAACGAGCAGTACTTC. The V and J genes are TRBV9 and TRBJ2-7, with D maybe TRBD2 (5 bases). Germline V gene data show CDR1 as SGDLS and CDR2 as YYNGEE. V lost 4 bases to trimming and J lost 5 bases, with 22 bases between them. The CDR3 is 16 residues long.

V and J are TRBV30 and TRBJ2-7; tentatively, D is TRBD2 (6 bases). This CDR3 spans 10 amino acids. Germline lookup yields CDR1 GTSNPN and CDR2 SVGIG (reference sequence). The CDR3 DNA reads TGTGCGGCGGGGAGCTACGAGCAGTACTTC. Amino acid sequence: CAAGSYEQYF.

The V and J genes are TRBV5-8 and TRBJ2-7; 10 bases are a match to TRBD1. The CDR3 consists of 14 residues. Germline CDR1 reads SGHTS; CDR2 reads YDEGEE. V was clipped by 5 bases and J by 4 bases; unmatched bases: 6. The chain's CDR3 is CASRLTGGSYEQYF. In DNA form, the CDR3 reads TGTGCCAGCAGATTGACAGGGGGCTCGTACGAGCAGTACTTC.

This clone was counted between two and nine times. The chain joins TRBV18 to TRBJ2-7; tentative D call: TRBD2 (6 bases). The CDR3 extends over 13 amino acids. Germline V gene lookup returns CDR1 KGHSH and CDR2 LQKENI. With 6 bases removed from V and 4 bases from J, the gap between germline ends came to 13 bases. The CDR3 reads CASSGTGIYEQYF. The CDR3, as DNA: TGTGCCAGCTCCGGGACTGGGATATACGAGCAGTACTTC. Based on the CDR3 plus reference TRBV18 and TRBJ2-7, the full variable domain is NAGVMQNPRHLVRRRGQEARLRCSPMKGHSHVYWYRQLPEEGLKFMVYLQKENIIDESGMPKERFSAEFPKEGPSILRIQQVVRGDSAAYFCASSGTGIYEQYFGPGTRLTVT.

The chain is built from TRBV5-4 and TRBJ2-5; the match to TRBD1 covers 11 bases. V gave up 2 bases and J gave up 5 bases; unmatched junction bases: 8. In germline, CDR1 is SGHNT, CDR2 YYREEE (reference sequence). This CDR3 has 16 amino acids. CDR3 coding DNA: TGTGCCAGCAGCTTCGCCGCCGGGACAGGGGGGGAGACCCAGTACTTC. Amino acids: CASSFAAGTGGETQYF.

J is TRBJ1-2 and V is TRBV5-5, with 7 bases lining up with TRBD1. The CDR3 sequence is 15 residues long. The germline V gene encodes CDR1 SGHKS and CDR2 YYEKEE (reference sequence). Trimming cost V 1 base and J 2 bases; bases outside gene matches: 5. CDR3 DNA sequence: TGTGCCAGCAGCTTGACGGGACAGCCCAACTATGGCTACACCTTC. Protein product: CASSLTGQPNYGYTF.

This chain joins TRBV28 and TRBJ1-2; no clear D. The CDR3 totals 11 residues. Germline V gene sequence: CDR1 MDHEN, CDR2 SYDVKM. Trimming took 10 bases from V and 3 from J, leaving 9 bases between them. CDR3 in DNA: TGTGCCACAATGGCTGACTATGGCTACACCTTC. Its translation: CATMADYGYTF.

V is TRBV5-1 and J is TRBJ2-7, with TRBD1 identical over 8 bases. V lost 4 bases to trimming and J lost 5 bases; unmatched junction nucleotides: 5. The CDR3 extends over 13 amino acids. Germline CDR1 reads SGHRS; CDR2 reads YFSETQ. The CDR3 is CASSKDREDEQYF. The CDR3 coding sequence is TGCGCCAGCAGCAAGGACAGGGAGGACGAGCAGTACTTC. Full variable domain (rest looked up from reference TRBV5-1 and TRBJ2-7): KAGVTQTPRYLIKTRGQQVTLSCSPISGHRSVSWYQQTPGQGLQFLFEYFSETQRNKGNFPGRFSGRQFSNSRSEMNVSTLELGDSALYLCASSKDREDEQYFGPGTRLTVT.